These 27 T cell receptor beta chains were all obtained from the same sample, sequenced in a study of OX40 agonist ivuxolimab in advanced cancers. TCRdb keeps only in-frame clones here, not all; method: immunoSEQ multiplex PCR. The sample contains just under 80,000 clones, around nine tenths of which appear only once. The specimen comprised CD4+ or CD8+ T cells sorted from blood, sampled in a trial of the OX40 agonist ivuxolimab. All receptors come from an adult with an advanced solid tumor such as melanoma, head and neck, liver or kidney cancer.

The chain carries TRBV6-1 and TRBJ2-1; 13 bases agree with TRBD2. Trimming removed 4 bases from V and 7 bases from J; junction bases left unmatched: 7. Looked up from germline, CDR1 is MNHNS and CDR2 is SASEGT. The CDR3 is 16 amino acids. CDR3 sequence (DNA): TGTGCCAGCAGTGCTCCCGGACTAGCGGGAGTGAATGAGCAGTTCTTC. Translating gives CASSAPGLAGVNEQFF.

The V call is TRBV5-4, the J call TRBJ2-2, with TRBD2 matching over 10 bases. The CDR3 totals 15 residues. CDR1 and CDR2 from the germline V gene are SGHNT and YYREEE (reference sequence). Losses at the gene ends were 4 bases for V and 9 bases for J; bases not matched to a gene: 9. Here the CDR3 reads CASSTSGTSARELFF. The CDR3 coding sequence is TGTGCCAGCAGCACATCCGGGACTAGCGCCAGGGAGCTGTTTTTT. The full variable domain, in which reference TRBV5-4 and TRBJ2-2 provide the parts outside the CDR3, is ETGVTQSPTHLIKTRGQQVTLRCSSQSGHNTVSWYQQALGQGPQFIFQYYREEENGRGNFPPRFSGLQFPNYSSELNVNALELDDSALYLCASSTSGTSARELFFGEGSRLTVL.

The V gene is TRBV10-3, the J gene TRBJ2-5; D unclear. The end of the DNA aligns better with TRBJ2-7, so the J call may be wrong. This CDR3 has 13 amino acids. Germline loops: CDR1 ENHRY, CDR2 SYGVKD. The CDR3 DNA sequence: TGTGCCATCAGGCAGGACCCGTCCTACGAGCAGTACTTC. This gives the protein CAIRQDPSYEQYF.

This clone appeared a few times. The chain recombines TRBV14 with TRBJ1-2, with D uncertain. The ends were cut back, 1 base at V and 11 bases at J, with 14 bases in the middle. This CDR3 has 13 residues. Germline V gene data show CDR1 as SGHDN and CDR2 as FVKESK. The CDR3 loop is CASSQARNGWYTF. CDR3 DNA sequence: TGTGCCAGCAGCCAAGCGAGGAATGGGTGGTACACCTTC. Using reference TRBV14 and TRBJ1-2 for the parts outside the CDR3, the full variable domain is EAGVTQFPSHSVIEKGQTVTLRCDPISGHDNLYWYRRVMGKEIKFLLHFVKESKQDESGMPNNRFLAERTGGTYSTLKVQPAELEDSGVYFCASSQARNGWYTFGSGTRLTVV.

V and J are TRBV6-6 and TRBJ2-2, with D possibly being TRBD1 (5 bases). The CDR3 spans 13 residues. Germline V gene lookup returns CDR1 MNHNY and CDR2 SVGAGI (reference sequence). Deletions cut 5 bases from V and 7 bases from J, with 11 bases between. CDR3 residues: CASSRLQGGELFF. In DNA form, the CDR3 reads TGTGCCAGCAGTCGCCTGCAGGGCGGGGAGCTGTTTTTT.

The chain uses TRBV28 and TRBJ2-1, with TRBD2 matching over 13 bases. CDR3 length equals 14 residues. The trim removed 6 bases at V and 5 bases at J, leaving 1 base unmatched. The germline V gene encodes CDR1 MDHEN and CDR2 SYDVKM. CDR3 residues: CASSTSGRDNEQFF. Written as DNA, the CDR3 is TGTGCCAGCAGCACTAGCGGGAGGGACAATGAGCAGTTCTTC.

The rearrangement links TRBV9 to TRBJ2-5; tentative D call: TRBD1 (5 bases). The CDR3 runs 14 residues. The germline V gene encodes CDR1 SGDLS and CDR2 YYNGEE. The V gene lost 0 bases and the J gene lost 9 bases, with 15 bases spanning the gap. The CDR3 DNA follows: TGTGCCAGCAGCGTAGCGGCCCAGGGCACTTCCCAGTACTTC. As protein: CASSVAAQGTSQYF.

This sequence joins TRBV29-1 and TRBJ2-7; D is perhaps TRBD2 (5 bases). The CDR3 sequence is 13 residues long. V lost 7 bases to trimming and J lost 5 bases, with 18 bases between them. Germline loops: CDR1 SQVTM, CDR2 ANQGSEA. The CDR3 loop reads CSAIATTRNEQYF. In nucleotides, the CDR3 is TGCAGCGCCATAGCGACCACCCGGAACGAGCAGTACTTC.

This chain links TRBV6-1 with TRBJ2-6; a weak D match, TRBD2 (6 bases). This CDR3 is built from 14 residues. The V gene's germline CDR1 is MNHNS and CDR2 SASEGT. V lost 7 bases and J lost 0, with 7 bases in between. The CDR3 coding sequence is TGTGCCAGCATGCGGGGCTCTGGGGCCAACGTCCTGACTTTC. This sequence encodes CASMRGSGANVLTF.

The chain couples TRBV2 to TRBJ2-5; tentative D call: TRBD2 (5 bases). With 3 bases removed from V and 3 bases from J, the gap between germline ends came to 11 bases. Germline lookup yields CDR1 SNHLY and CDR2 FYNNEI. The CDR3 loop spans 14 amino acids. The chain's CDR3 is CASSETSGEETQYF. CDR3 DNA: TGTGCCAGCAGTGAGACAAGCGGAGAAGAGACCCAGTACTTC.

The genes are TRBV5-4 and TRBJ2-1; 8 bases fit TRBD1. This CDR3 comprises 16 residues. The germline V gene encodes CDR1 SGHNT and CDR2 YYREEE (reference sequence). V gave up 0 bases and J gave up 5 bases; unmatched junction bases: 7. The CDR3 is CASSLGRDRRDNEQFF. CDR3 bases: TGTGCCAGCAGCTTGGGTCGGGACAGGAGGGACAATGAGCAGTTCTTC.

The sample holds one count of this clone. The chain uses TRBV29-1 and TRBJ2-2; TRBD1 agrees at 9 bases. The CDR3 has 14 residues. The V segment lost 4 bases and the J segment 6 bases; nucleotides outside the gene matches: 6. Germline V gene lookup returns CDR1 SQVTM and CDR2 ANQGSEA. The CDR3 DNA follows: TGCAGCGTTGGTCCTGGGACAGGGTCCGGGGAGCTGTTTTTT. Translation: CSVGPGTGSGELFF.

The gene calls are TRBV5-1 and TRBJ2-7, with 11 bases aligning to TRBD1. This CDR3 spans 15 amino acids. Germline loops: CDR1 SGHRS, CDR2 YFSETQ. Losses at the gene ends were 3 bases for V and 0 bases for J; bases not matched to a gene: 2. CDR3 protein: CASSWGTGGSYEQYF. In nucleotides, the CDR3 is TGCGCCAGCAGCTGGGGGACAGGGGGCTCCTACGAGCAGTACTTC.

The chain joins TRBV9 to TRBJ1-1; 7 bases fit TRBD1. Germline V gene sequence: CDR1 SGDLS, CDR2 YYNGEE. The CDR3 contains 17 residues. The junction had 11 bases not matched to a gene; V was cut back by 3 bases and J by 0 bases. CDR3 loop: CASSARTGQSLNTEAFF. The CDR3 nucleotides read TGTGCCAGCAGCGCTCGGACGGGACAGTCATTGAACACTGAAGCTTTCTTT.

The chain uses TRBV19 and TRBJ2-3; 12 nucleotides agree with TRBD2. The CDR3 covers 16 residues. Germline CDR1 LNHDA, CDR2 SQIVND (reference sequence). J was trimmed by 2 bases and V by 3 bases; bases with no gene match: 3. The CDR3 is CASSMGTSGYTDTQYF. The CDR3 nucleotides read TGTGCCAGTAGTATGGGGACTAGCGGGTACACAGATACGCAGTATTTT. Full variable domain (remainder filled in from reference TRBV19 and TRBJ2-3): DGGITQSPKYLFRKEGQNVTLSCEQNLNHDAMYWYRQDPGQGLRLIYYSQIVNDFQKGDIAEGYSVSREKKESFPLTVTSAQKNPTAFYLCASSMGTSGYTDTQYFGPGTRLTVL.

The rearrangement uses TRBV19 and TRBJ1-1; D may be TRBD1 (6 bases). CDR3 size: 15 residues. Trimming stripped 6 bases from V and 1 base from J, with 15 bases between. Germline lookup yields CDR1 LNHDA and CDR2 SQIVND (reference sequence). DNA for the CDR3: TGTGCCAGTAGCCAACAACTCAGGGGGAACACTGAAGCTTTCTTT. Its protein is CASSQQLRGNTEAFF.

The chain carries TRBV5-4 and TRBJ2-5; 8 positions agree with TRBD1. This CDR3 has 16 residues. V lost 1 base, J lost 5 bases, and 10 bases stayed unmatched. Germline V gene lookup returns CDR1 SGHNT and CDR2 YYREEE (reference sequence). As DNA, the CDR3 is TGTGCCAGCAGCTTGCGTGGGACAGGTACAACGGAGACCCAGTACTTC. Residues: CASSLRGTGTTETQYF.

The V call is TRBV19, the J call TRBJ2-1; 7 bases are shared with TRBD1. Germline-derived CDR1 and CDR2 are LNHDA and SQIVND (reference sequence). The junction had 14 bases not matched to a gene; V was cut back by 4 bases and J by 5 bases. The CDR3 has 17 amino acids. The DNA for the CDR3 is TGTGCCAGTAGTACCCCGGGCCCCCACAGGGGTGACAATGAGCAGTTCTTC. Amino acids: CASSTPGPHRGDNEQFF.

The genes are TRBV18 and TRBJ1-3; TRBD1 aligns across 11 bases. CDR1 KGHSH and CDR2 LQKENI come from the germline V gene. The CDR3 has 16 amino acids. The V gene end was trimmed by 3 bases and the J gene end by 3 bases; junction bases not matched to a gene: 4. This CDR3 is CASSPRDRGFGNTIYF. CDR3 in DNA: TGTGCCAGCTCACCTCGGGACAGGGGGTTTGGAAACACCATATATTTT.

This chain joins TRBV6-1 and TRBJ1-6, with no clear D. Trimming stripped 6 bases from V and 5 bases from J, with 11 bases between. The CDR3 totals 14 residues. Germline V lookup: CDR1 MNHNS, CDR2 SASEGT. The CDR3 nucleotides are TGTGCCAGCAGCATACAGAGTAATAATTCACCCCTCCACTTT. Translation: CASSIQSNNSPLHF.

The rearrangement links TRBV2 to TRBJ1-4; tentative D call: TRBD1 (5 bases). Per germline, CDR1 SNHLY and CDR2 FYNNEI. Trimming removed 2 bases at V and 5 bases at J, with 9 bases between. The CDR3 has 14 amino acids. CDR3 coding DNA: TGTGCCAGCAGTGAACAGGGACCGAATGAAAAACTGTTTTTT. Amino acids: CASSEQGPNEKLFF.

The chain carries TRBV6-1 and TRBJ1-1; D remains unclear. CDR1 and CDR2 (germline): MNHNS, SASEGT. Deletions cut 4 bases from V and 12 bases from J, with 15 bases between. This CDR3 contains 12 residues. CDR3 sequence (DNA): TGTGCCAGCAGTGTGGGTCACCCTGAGACTTTCTTT. Translated: CASSVGHPETFF.

The chain joins TRBV6-5 to TRBJ1-2, with unresolved D. The CDR3 runs to 13 residues. The germline V gene encodes CDR1 MNHEY and CDR2 SVGAGI. V shed 5 bases and J shed 1 base, with 8 bases lying between them. CDR3 DNA sequence: TGTGCCAGCAGTAGGACCAATAACTATGGCTACACCTTC. Encoded protein: CASSRTNNYGYTF.

This sequence joins TRBV11-3 and TRBJ2-1; 8 bases line up with TRBD1. V shed 4 bases, J shed 7 bases, and the junction held 15 bases outside the gene matches. Germline V CDR1 and CDR2: SGHNT, YENEEA. The CDR3 consists of 17 residues. The CDR3 is CASSWLTGDLPLNEQFF. CDR3 bases: TGTGCCAGCAGCTGGTTGACAGGGGACCTCCCCCTGAATGAGCAGTTCTTC.

Written as DNA, the CDR3 is TGTGCAAGTCGCTTCACCTTTTGGGCAACTAATGAAAAACTGTTTTTT. Translated, it gives CASRFTFWATNEKLFF. V is TRBV12-2 and J is TRBJ1-4. TRBV12-2 is designated a pseudogene. The CDR3 spans 16 residues.

The table lists this clone with a count of one. This rearrangement joins TRBV6-5 to TRBJ2-2, with 8 bases aligning to TRBD1. CDR1 is MNHEY and CDR2 is SVGAGI in the germline V gene. The CDR3 is 16 residues long. With V trimmed by 4 bases and J by 2 bases, 6 bases remained unmatched. CDR3 sequence (DNA): TGTGCCAGCAGTTCAGGGGGCGCGCGTAACACCGGGGAGCTGTTTTTT. Its translation is CASSSGGARNTGELFF.

The V call is TRBV18, the J call TRBJ1-2; 8 nucleotides line up with TRBD1. The CDR3 consists of 17 residues. Germline loops: CDR1 KGHSH, CDR2 LQKENI. After removal of 3 bases from V and 0 bases from J, the junction contained 9 bases not matched to a gene. The CDR3 nucleotides are TGTGCCAGCTCACCGATGGGACAGGAAACCTCTAACTATGGCTACACCTTC. Protein sequence: CASSPMGQETSNYGYTF.